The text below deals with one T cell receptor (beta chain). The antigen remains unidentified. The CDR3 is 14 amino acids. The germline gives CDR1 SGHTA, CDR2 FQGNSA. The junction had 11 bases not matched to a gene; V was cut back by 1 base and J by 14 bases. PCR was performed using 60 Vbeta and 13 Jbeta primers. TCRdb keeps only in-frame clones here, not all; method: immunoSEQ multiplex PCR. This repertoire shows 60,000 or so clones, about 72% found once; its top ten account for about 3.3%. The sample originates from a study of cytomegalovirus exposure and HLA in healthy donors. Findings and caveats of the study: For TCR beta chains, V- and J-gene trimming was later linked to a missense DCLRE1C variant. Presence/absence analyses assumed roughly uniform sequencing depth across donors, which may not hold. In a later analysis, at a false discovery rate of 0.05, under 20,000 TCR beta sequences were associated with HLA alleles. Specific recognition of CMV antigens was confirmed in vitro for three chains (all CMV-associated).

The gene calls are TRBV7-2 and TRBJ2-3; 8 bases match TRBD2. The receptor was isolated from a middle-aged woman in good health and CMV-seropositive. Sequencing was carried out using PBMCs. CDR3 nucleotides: TGTGCCAGCAGCTTAGGAGCGGGGGACAACAAACCGTATTTT. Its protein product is CASSLGAGDNKPYF.